The rows below give T cell receptor beta chains drawn from one sample of a study of OX40 agonist ivuxolimab in advanced cancers. The protocol was immunoSEQ multiplex PCR, while the TCRdb copy is restricted to in-frame clones and leaves out a portion. This table has some 110,000 clones, about nine tenths appearing once. The source material was CD4+ or CD8+ T cells sorted from blood, sampled in a trial of the OX40 agonist ivuxolimab. These TCRs come from an adult with an advanced solid tumor such as melanoma, head and neck, liver or kidney cancer. Each CDR3 is given with its conserved first and last residue. The D gene is left open where the match is weak. Clone sizes are given selectively: once, few, many, or a class where the clone is expanded.

CDR3 DNA	CDR3 protein	J gene	clone size	D gene	V gene
TGTGCCAGTTGGGGATGGGACGGACAGGGGGGCACAGATACGCAGTATTTT	CASWGWDGQGGTDTQYF	TRBJ2-3	.	TRBD1	TRBV25-1
TGTGCCAGCAGCTTAGAGGGCGGTTACACAGATACGCAGTATTTT	CASSLEGGYTDTQYF	TRBJ2-3	.	.	TRBV11-3
TGTGCCAGCAGCCGGAGTCCGGGACCGGGGAAGGAGACCCAGTACTTC	CASSRSPGPGKETQYF	TRBJ2-5	.	.	TRBV9
TGTGCCAGCTCACCCAGCAGCTACGAGCAGTACTTC	CASSPSSYEQYF	TRBJ2-7	.	.	TRBV18
TGTGCCAGCTCACCCCGACAGTCTCCCTTCTCTAGCACAGATACGCAGTATTTT	CASSPRQSPFSSTDTQYF	TRBJ2-3	.	.	TRBV18
TGTGCCAGCAGCTTGGAGACAGGGGTCGAGCAGTACTTC	CASSLETGVEQYF	TRBJ2-7	.	TRBD1	TRBV7-7
TGTGCCAGCAGCGTATCTGCAGGGGGCAACTATGGCTACACCTTC	CASSVSAGGNYGYTF	TRBJ1-2	.	TRBD1	TRBV9
TGTGCCAGCAGCTTCGACAACGCGAACACCGGGGAGCTGTTTTTT	CASSFDNANTGELFF	TRBJ2-2	once	.	TRBV5-4
TGTGCCAGCAGCCCCCCTGACAGTAGGGGTGAGCAGTTCTTC	CASSPPDSRGEQFF	TRBJ2-1	.	.	TRBV14
TGTGCCATCACAGACAGGGCGAACACCGGGGAGCTGTTTTTT	CAITDRANTGELFF	TRBJ2-2	.	TRBD1	TRBV10-3
TGCGCCAGCAGCCAACTTACCCAGGACAGGGGGCGAACTTTCTTT	CASSQLTQDRGRTFF	TRBJ1-1	.	TRBD1	TRBV4-3
TGTGCCGTCCTTTTGTGGCGTGGGGTAGATACGCAGTATTTT	CAVLLWRGVDTQYF	TRBJ2-3	.	.	TRBV27
TGTGCCAGCCGCCCGAGTGGGGGTGGCCACGAGCAGTACTTC	CASRPSGGGHEQYF	TRBJ2-7	.	.	TRBV27
TGTGCCAGCAGCATAGGACTAGCGGGGGAGACAGATACGCAGTATTTT	CASSIGLAGETDTQYF	TRBJ2-3	.	TRBD2	TRBV5-8
TGTGCCAGCAGCGTAGGGGGTAGCGCTAGCACAGATACGCAGTATTTT	CASSVGGSASTDTQYF	TRBJ2-3	once	.	TRBV9
TGTGCCAGCAGCCCGGGACTAGCGGGGAACGCAGATACGCAGTATTTT	CASSPGLAGNADTQYF	TRBJ2-3	.	TRBD2	TRBV7-2
TGTGCCAGCAGACAGGGGGAGAACAATGAGCAGTTCTTC	CASRQGENNEQFF	TRBJ2-1	.	TRBD1	TRBV2
TGTGCCAGCAGCAGGGACAGCCTTTCCTATCAGCCCCAGCATTTT	CASSRDSLSYQPQHF	TRBJ1-5	.	TRBD1	TRBV6-6
TGTGCCAGCAGCTTAAGACTAGCGGGAACAGATACGCAGTATTTT	CASSLRLAGTDTQYF	TRBJ2-3	.	TRBD2	TRBV7-2
TGTGCCAGCAGTCCCGGGGGGGCATTGACCGGGGAGCTGTTTTTT	CASSPGGALTGELFF	TRBJ2-2	.	TRBD2	TRBV6-5
TGTGCCAGCAGTTTAGCAGGTGCAGTGTCTGGAAACACCATATATTTT	CASSLAGAVSGNTIYF	TRBJ1-3	.	.	TRBV28
TGTGCCAGCAGCCCCCGCCGGGGAACCACAGGGAGCGGCTACACCTTC	CASSPRRGTTGSGYTF	TRBJ1-2	.	.	TRBV5-4
TGTGCCAGCAGTTTTACAGGGAATAGCAATCAGCCCCAGCATTTT	CASSFTGNSNQPQHF	TRBJ1-5	.	.	TRBV7-2
TGTGCCAGCAGCCGAATACCAAGTGACAGGAGCTCCTACGAGCAGTACTTC	CASSRIPSDRSSYEQYF	TRBJ2-7	.	.	TRBV5-4